This T cell receptor (beta chain) is from a study of blood T cell repertoires in COVID-19 (dated by TCRdb to the early 2020s). About the study as a whole: Samples from collaborators originated in the United States, Italy and Spain and spanned both the acute and convalescent phases of COVID-19. The prospective study material was composed of cDNA or gDNA derived from T cells, B-cell-depleted T cells, or PBMCs. Nearly every sample came with metadata listing a de-identified subject ID, COVID-19 status, age in years and sex. The samples were drawn from the first 160 participants of the ongoing ImmuneRACE study and from 1,254 subjects provided by 6 global collaborators. The repertoires were released in a freely available public database intended as a resource for research on the immune response to SARS-CoV-2. Deeply sampled blood TCRbeta repertoires from subjects exposed to, actively infected with, or recovered from COVID-19 were included in the dataset. HLA class I and class II types, where available, came from metadata supplied by the sample provider rather than from assay-based typing. Beyond this particular receptor, the publication reports: Clinical and demographic metadata were provided uncurated, with the amount varying by source and participant.

As for this clone: Its cognate antigen has yet to be identified. The sample holds no much larger clone one base away, and base qualities are not on file.

Each collaborating institution followed its own protocols to collect whole blood in K2EDTA tubes. For TCRbeta analysis, collaborators shipped samples as frozen whole blood, isolated PBMCs, or DNA extracted from either of those sample types. The immunoSEQ Assay, a bias-controlled multiplex PCR, was used to amplify TCRbeta CDR3 regions from genomic DNA. In the source study's methods: The number of nucleated cells in each sample was estimated from the amplification of reference gene primers within the assay. Sequence reads were collapsed and filtered to measure the absolute abundance of every unique TCRbeta CDR3 rearrangement. For each sample, productive Simpson clonality was calculated as the square root of Simpson's diversity index across productive rearrangements. As stored in TCRdb, this immuneACCESS dataset retains in-frame rearrangements with V and J assigned. A fraction of the clones does not appear; measured against another copy, unresolved V genes explain less than half of the discrepancy, and the remainder lacks a known reason. V, J and clone size derive from that table, while D and trimming were established from the DNA sequence. The sample profile shows about 37,000 clones; around nine tenths of them were found once. The ten most abundant clones make up roughly 6.2% of the sample.

CDR1 is given as MNHNY and CDR2 as SVGAGI, both from the germline V gene (reference sequence). V trim: 10 bases; J trim: 3 bases; unmatched bases: 11. The CDR3 goes from the cysteine to the phenylalanine over 15 residues. The kept DNA is CDR3 alone, 45 bases in frame from the first base. This TCR was sampled from a human donor in a cohort sampled during active COVID-19. Sequencing was done on a sample of peripheral blood. The chain is encoded by TRBV6-6 joined to TRBJ2-4; 8 middle bases align to TRBD1. The CDR3 protein: CATILQGAGKNIQYF. The nucleotide sequence is TGTGCCACCATCCTGCAGGGGGCAGGCAAAAACATTCAGTACTTC.